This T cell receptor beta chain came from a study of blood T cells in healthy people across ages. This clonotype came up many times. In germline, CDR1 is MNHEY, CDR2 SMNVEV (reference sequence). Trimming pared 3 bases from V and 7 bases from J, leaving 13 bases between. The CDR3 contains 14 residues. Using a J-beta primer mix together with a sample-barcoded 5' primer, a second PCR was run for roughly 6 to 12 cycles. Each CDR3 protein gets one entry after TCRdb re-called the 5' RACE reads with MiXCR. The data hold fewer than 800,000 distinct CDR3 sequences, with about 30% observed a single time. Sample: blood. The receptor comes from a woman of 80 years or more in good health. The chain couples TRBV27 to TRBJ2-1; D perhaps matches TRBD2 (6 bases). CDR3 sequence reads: CASSLNRRGNEQFF. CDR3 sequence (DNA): TGTGCCAGCAGTTTGAATAGGCGGGGAAATGAGCAGTTCTTC.